These 16 T cell receptor beta chains were sequenced from one sample in a study of T cell responses to AZD1222 COVID-19 vaccine. The data were produced by immunoSEQ multiplex PCR, yet TCRdb's version contains in-frame clones alone and is incomplete. The profile shows 90,000 to 120,000 clones, roughly 90% of them singletons. Specimen: peripheral blood, collected on day 0 of AZD1222 vaccination. The origin of the receptors is an adult in good health.

The chain carries TRBV2 and TRBJ1-2; TRBD1 is a possible D gene (6 bases). V was pared by 6 bases and J by 8 bases, with 16 bases between. The germline V gene has CDR1 SNHLY and CDR2 FYNNEI. The CDR3 is 13 amino acids. The CDR3 loop reads CASSPGGAGGYTF. For the CDR3, the DNA is TGTGCCAGCAGCCCGGGGGGGGCTGGCGGCTACACCTTC.

The chain is built from TRBV5-6 and TRBJ1-1, with unresolved D. Trimming took 0 bases from V and 7 from J, leaving 7 bases between them. This CDR3 is 12 amino acids long. The germline V gene has CDR1 SGHDT and CDR2 YYEEEE. The CDR3 region is CASSLGRVEAFF. The CDR3 DNA is TGTGCCAGCAGCTTGGGGAGGGTTGAAGCTTTCTTT.

The V and J genes are TRBV12-3 or TRBV12-4 and TRBJ2-7, with 7 nucleotides matching TRBD1. With V trimmed by 6 bases and J by 11 bases, 13 bases remained unmatched. CDR3 length: 13 amino acids. This chain's CDR3 is CASRQGTARQEYF. CDR3 bases: TGTGCCAGCAGGCAAGGGACAGCTCGCCAAGAGTACTTC.

This chain links TRBV6-5 with TRBJ2-2; TRBD2 matches 14 bases. The germline gives CDR1 MNHEY, CDR2 SVGAGI. V shed 7 bases and J 5 bases; nucleotides not matched to a gene: 3. This CDR3 has 15 amino acids. The CDR3 loop reads CASTGTSGSTGELFF. As DNA, the CDR3 is TGTGCCAGCACCGGGACTAGCGGGAGTACCGGGGAGCTGTTTTTT.

With respect to this clone: In the same sample, other DNA sequences code for this CDR3. The chain joins TRBV7-2 to TRBJ2-7; possibly TRBD2 for D (6 bases). V lost 1 base to trimming and J lost 0 bases, with 10 bases between them. Germline CDR1 is SGHTA and CDR2 is FQGNSA. The CDR3 is 15 amino acids. CDR3 sequence: CASSLGGGSSYEQYF. In DNA form, the CDR3 reads TGTGCCAGCAGCTTAGGTGGGGGGAGCTCCTACGAGCAGTACTTC.

The chain carries TRBV10-3 and TRBJ2-1; D possibly matches TRBD1 or TRBD2 (5 bases each). The CDR3 runs to 13 residues. The V gene's germline CDR1 is ENHRY and CDR2 SYGVKD. The germline V and J ends were trimmed by 11 bases and 5 bases, with 16 bases remaining between them. CDR3 amino acids: CAVSRDQNNEQFF. DNA for the CDR3: TGTGCCGTCTCCCGGGACCAAAACAATGAGCAGTTCTTC.

The rearrangement links TRBV6-2 or TRBV6-3 to TRBJ2-1, with 11 bases that match TRBD2. Trimming cost V 4 bases and J 7 bases; bases outside gene matches: 9. Germline loops: CDR1 MNHEY, CDR2 SVGEGT. There are 16 residues in the CDR3. CDR3 amino acids: CASSSPTSGIRNEQFF. CDR3 bases: TGTGCCAGCAGTTCTCCGACTAGCGGGATCAGGAATGAGCAGTTCTTC.

This sequence joins TRBV2 and TRBJ2-5, with 8 bases identical to TRBD1. There are 14 residues in the CDR3. The trim removed 6 bases at V and 4 bases at J, leaving 7 bases unmatched. Germline V lookup: CDR1 SNHLY, CDR2 FYNNEI. The CDR3, as DNA: TGTGCCAGCAGAGCGGACAGGGCTTTAGAGACCCAGTACTTC. As protein: CASRADRALETQYF. The whole variable domain, remainder taken from reference TRBV2 and TRBJ2-5, is EPEVTQTPSHQVTQMGQEVILRCVPISNHLYFYWYRQILGQKVEFLVSFYNNEISEKSEIFDDQFSVERPDGSNFTLKIRSTKLEDSAMYFCASRADRALETQYFGPGTRLLVL.

The chain employs TRBV12-3 or TRBV12-4 and TRBJ1-6; TRBD1 matches at 9 bases. V gave up 3 bases and J gave up 9 bases; unmatched junction bases: 0. This CDR3 is built from 13 residues. The CDR3 DNA sequence: TGTGCCAGCAGTTTGGGACAGGGTTCACCCCTCCACTTT. Translated: CASSLGQGSPLHF.

The table lists this clone with a count of one. Here the CDR3 reads CASSRGPTYGYTF. The CDR3 region has the DNA TGTGCCAGCAGTAGGGGACCGACCTATGGCTACACCTTC. The V gene is TRBV6-2 or TRBV6-3, the J gene TRBJ1-2, with a tentative D call TRBD1 (5 bases). The germline CDR1 and CDR2 sequences are MNHEY and SVGEGT. The CDR3 is 13 amino acids. The V gene lost 5 bases and the J gene lost 4 bases, with 11 bases spanning the gap.

The chain links TRBV25-1 to TRBJ2-7; no clear D. Germline assignment: CDR1 MGHDK and CDR2 SYGVNS. Between the trimmed V and J ends, which lost 8 bases and 5 bases, there was a span of 10 bases. The CDR3 is 11 amino acids. The CDR3 coding sequence is TGTGCCAGCTCAAGGATCCACGAGCAGTACTTC. Its protein product is CASSRIHEQYF.

This clone was seen a few times. This chain links TRBV6-1 with TRBJ1-1; TRBD1 matches at 9 bases. This CDR3 is 15 amino acids long. Germline V gene sequence: CDR1 MNHNS, CDR2 SASEGT. V trimming: 1 base; J trimming: 5 bases; junction bases outside the gene matches: 5. The CDR3 protein is CASSEGWTGDTEAFF. CDR3 DNA sequence: TGTGCCAGCAGTGAAGGTTGGACAGGGGATACTGAAGCTTTCTTT.

The chain uses TRBV2 and TRBJ1-3; tentatively, D is TRBD1 (6 bases). Trimming pared 3 bases from V and 0 bases from J, leaving 6 bases between. This CDR3 region has 14 residues. Germline CDR1 reads SNHLY; CDR2 reads FYNNEI. CDR3 in DNA: TGTGCCAGCAGTGAGGGACACTCTGGAAACACCATATATTTT. The encoded protein is CASSEGHSGNTIYF.

The table lists this clone with a few counts. The chain couples TRBV19 to TRBJ2-5; 13 nucleotides align to TRBD2. The V segment lost 5 bases and the J segment 3 bases; nucleotides outside the gene matches: 6. Germline-derived CDR1 and CDR2 are LNHDA and SQIVND (reference sequence). CDR3 size: 16 residues. As DNA, the CDR3 is TGTGCCAGTAGTCGGAGACTAGCGGGGGGAGAAGAGACCCAGTACTTC. This codes for CASSRRLAGGEETQYF.

The V and J genes are TRBV11-3 and TRBJ1-1, with D perhaps TRBD1 (5 bases). V lost 3 bases and J 11 bases, leaving 13 bases between the germline ends. Germline loops: CDR1 SGHNT, CDR2 YENEEA. The CDR3 extends over 12 amino acids. The CDR3 region is CASSLRGIDAFF. CDR3 bases: TGTGCCAGCAGCTTGAGGGGAATTGATGCTTTCTTT.

This chain joins TRBV5-5 and TRBJ1-2; no clear D gene. V lost 1 base and J 8 bases, leaving 12 bases between the germline ends. Germline lookup yields CDR1 SGHKS and CDR2 YYEKEE (reference sequence). This CDR3 has 13 amino acids. CDR3 sequence (DNA): TGTGCCAGCAGCTTGCTATCGGACTCGGGCTACACCTTC. As protein: CASSLLSDSGYTF.